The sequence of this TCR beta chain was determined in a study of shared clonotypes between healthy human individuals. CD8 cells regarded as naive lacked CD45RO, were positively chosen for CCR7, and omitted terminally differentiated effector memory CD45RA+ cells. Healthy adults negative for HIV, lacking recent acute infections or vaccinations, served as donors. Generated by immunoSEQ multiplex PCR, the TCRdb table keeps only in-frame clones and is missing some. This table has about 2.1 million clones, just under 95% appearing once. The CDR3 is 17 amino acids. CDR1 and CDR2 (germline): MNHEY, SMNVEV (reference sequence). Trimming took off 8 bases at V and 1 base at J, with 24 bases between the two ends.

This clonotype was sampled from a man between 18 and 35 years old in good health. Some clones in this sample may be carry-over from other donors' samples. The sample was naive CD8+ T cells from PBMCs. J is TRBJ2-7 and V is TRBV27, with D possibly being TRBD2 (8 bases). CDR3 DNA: TGTGCCAGCTCCGGGAGGGGGCCAGGGGATAGGTCCTACGAGCAGTACTTC. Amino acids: CASSGRGPGDRSYEQYF.